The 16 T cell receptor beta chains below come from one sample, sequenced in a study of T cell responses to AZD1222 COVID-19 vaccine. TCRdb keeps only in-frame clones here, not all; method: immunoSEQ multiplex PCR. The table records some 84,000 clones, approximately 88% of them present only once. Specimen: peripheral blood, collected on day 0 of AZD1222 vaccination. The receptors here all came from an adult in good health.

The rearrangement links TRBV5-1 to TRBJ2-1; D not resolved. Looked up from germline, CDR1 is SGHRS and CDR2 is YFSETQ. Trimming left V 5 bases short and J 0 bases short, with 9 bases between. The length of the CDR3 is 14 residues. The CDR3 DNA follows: TGCGCCAGCAGTGAGCAGAGCTCCTACAATGAGCAGTTCTTC. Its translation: CASSEQSSYNEQFF.

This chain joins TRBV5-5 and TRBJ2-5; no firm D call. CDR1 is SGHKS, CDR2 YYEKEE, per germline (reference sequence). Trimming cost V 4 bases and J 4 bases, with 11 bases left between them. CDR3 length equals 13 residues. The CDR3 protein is CASSPGSGETQYF. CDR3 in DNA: TGTGCCAGCAGCCCCGGATCCGGAGAGACCCAGTACTTC.

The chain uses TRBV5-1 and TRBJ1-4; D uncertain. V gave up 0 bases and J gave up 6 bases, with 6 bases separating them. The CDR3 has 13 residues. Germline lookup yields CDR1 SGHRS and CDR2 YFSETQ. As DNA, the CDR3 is TGCGCCAGCAGCTTGGCCCTTGATGAAAAACTGTTTTTT. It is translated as CASSLALDEKLFF.

The CDR3 DNA reads TGTGCCAGCTCACCAGACAGCGGATACTCTGGAAACACCATATATTTT. Translation gives CASSPDSGYSGNTIYF. The chain has TRBV18 and TRBJ1-3; D might be TRBD1 (5 bases). This CDR3 comprises 16 residues. The germline V gene encodes CDR1 KGHSH and CDR2 LQKENI. V gave up 2 bases and J gave up 0 bases, with 11 bases separating them.

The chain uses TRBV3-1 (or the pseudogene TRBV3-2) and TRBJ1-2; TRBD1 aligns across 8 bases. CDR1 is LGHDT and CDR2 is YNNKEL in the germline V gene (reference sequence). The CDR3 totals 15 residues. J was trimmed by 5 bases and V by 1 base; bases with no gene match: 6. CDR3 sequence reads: CASSQAPGQGYGYTF. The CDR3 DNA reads TGTGCCAGCAGCCAAGCGCCCGGACAGGGTTATGGCTACACCTTC.

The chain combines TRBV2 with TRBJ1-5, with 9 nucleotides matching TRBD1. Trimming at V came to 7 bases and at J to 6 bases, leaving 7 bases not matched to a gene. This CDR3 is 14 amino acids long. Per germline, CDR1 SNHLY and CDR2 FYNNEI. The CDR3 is CASKEQGASQPQHF. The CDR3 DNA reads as TGTGCCAGCAAGGAACAGGGGGCAAGTCAGCCCCAGCATTTT.

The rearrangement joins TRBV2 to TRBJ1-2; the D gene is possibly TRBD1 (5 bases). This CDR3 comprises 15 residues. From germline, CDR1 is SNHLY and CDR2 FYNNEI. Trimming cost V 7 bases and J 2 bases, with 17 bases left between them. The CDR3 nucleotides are TGTGCCAGCATAGACGGGACGCCGGTAAACTATGGCTACACCTTC. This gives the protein CASIDGTPVNYGYTF.

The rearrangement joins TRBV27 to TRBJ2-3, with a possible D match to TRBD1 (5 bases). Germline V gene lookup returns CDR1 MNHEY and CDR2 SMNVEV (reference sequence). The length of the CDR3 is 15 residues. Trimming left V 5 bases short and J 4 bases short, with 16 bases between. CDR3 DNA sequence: TGTGCCAGCAGTCCCGCTGCAGGGTTATCAGATACGCAGTATTTT. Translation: CASSPAAGLSDTQYF.

CDR3 nucleotide sequence: TGTGCCAGCAGCCAAACGGGACAGTTTTTTTCACCCCTCCACTTT. This gives the protein CASSQTGQFFSPLHF. This chain connects TRBV3-1 (or the pseudogene TRBV3-2) to TRBJ1-6, with 7 bases aligning to TRBD1. The CDR3 is made up of 15 amino acids. The germline V gene encodes CDR1 LGHDT and CDR2 YNNKEL (reference sequence). V shed 2 bases and J 9 bases; nucleotides not matched to a gene: 7.

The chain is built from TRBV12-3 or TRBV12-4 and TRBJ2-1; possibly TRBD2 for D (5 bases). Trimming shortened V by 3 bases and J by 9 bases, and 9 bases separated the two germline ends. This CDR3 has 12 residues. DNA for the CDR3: TGTGCCAGCAGTTTCTCTAGCACTGAGCAGTTCTTC. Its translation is CASSFSSTEQFF.

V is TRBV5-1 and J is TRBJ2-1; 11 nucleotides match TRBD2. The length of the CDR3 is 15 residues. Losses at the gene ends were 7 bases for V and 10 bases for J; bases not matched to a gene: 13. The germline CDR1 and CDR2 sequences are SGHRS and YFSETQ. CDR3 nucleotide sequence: TGCGCCAGCCTGCCGACTAGCGGGAATTCCGGGGAGCAGTTCTTC. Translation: CASLPTSGNSGEQFF.

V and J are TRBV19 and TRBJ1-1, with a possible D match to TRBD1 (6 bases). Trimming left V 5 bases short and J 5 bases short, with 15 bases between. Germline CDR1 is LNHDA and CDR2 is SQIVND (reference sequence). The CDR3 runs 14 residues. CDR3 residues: CASSGRGWGTEAFF. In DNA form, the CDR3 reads TGTGCCAGTAGTGGCAGGGGATGGGGTACTGAAGCTTTCTTT.

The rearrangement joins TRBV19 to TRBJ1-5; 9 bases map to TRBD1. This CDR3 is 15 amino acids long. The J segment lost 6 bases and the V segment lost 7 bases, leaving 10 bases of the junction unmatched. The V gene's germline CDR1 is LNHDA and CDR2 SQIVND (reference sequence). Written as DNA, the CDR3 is TGTGCCAGTACTGAAACAGGGGGCTTAGGTCAGCCCCAGCATTTT. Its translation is CASTETGGLGQPQHF.

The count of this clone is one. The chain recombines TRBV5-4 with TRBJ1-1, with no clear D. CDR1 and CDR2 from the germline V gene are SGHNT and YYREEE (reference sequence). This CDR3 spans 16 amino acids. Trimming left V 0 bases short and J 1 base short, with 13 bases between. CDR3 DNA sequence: TGTGCCAGCAGCTTGGATGGGATCGGGAAGAACACTGAAGCTTTCTTT. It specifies CASSLDGIGKNTEAFF.

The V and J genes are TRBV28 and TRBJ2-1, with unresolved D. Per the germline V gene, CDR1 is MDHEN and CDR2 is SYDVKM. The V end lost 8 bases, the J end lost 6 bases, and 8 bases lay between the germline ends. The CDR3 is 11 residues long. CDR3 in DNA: TGTGCCAGCCGGGTCTTCAATGAGCAGTTCTTC. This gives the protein CASRVFNEQFF. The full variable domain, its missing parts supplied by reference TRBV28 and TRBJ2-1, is DVKVTQSSRYLVKRTGEKVFLECVQDMDHENMFWYRQDPGLGLRLIYFSYDVKMKEKGDIPEGYSVSREKKERFSLILESASTNQTSMYLCASRVFNEQFFGPGTRLTVL.

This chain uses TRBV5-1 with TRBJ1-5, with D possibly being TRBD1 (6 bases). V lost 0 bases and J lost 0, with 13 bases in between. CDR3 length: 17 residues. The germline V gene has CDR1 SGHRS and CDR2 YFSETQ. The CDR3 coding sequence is TGCGCCAGCAGCTTGGACGGGAGGACAGCTAGCAATCAGCCCCAGCATTTT. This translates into CASSLDGRTASNQPQHF. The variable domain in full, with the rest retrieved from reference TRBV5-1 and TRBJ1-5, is KAGVTQTPRYLIKTRGQQVTLSCSPISGHRSVSWYQQTPGQGLQFLFEYFSETQRNKGNFPGRFSGRQFSNSRSEMNVSTLELGDSALYLCASSLDGRTASNQPQHFGDGTRLSIL.